What follows is one TCR beta chain and its context. The antigen is undetermined. The V end lost 1 base, the J end lost 5 bases, and 12 bases lay between the germline ends. CDR1 is LNHDA and CDR2 is SQIVND in the germline V gene (reference sequence). CDR3 length: 15 amino acids. This PCR relied on a set of 60 Vbeta primers and 13 Jbeta primers. Libraries were prepared by immunoSEQ multiplex PCR; TCRdb keeps only in-frame clonotypes and omits some of them. This table has around 67,000 clones, around 64% appearing once. The data stem from a study of cytomegalovirus exposure and HLA in healthy donors. Study background: The early release's HLA-typed donors yielded approximately 82 million unique TCRs. The study, taken as a whole, reports: Follow-up analysis later connected one missense variant in DCLRE1C with trimming of TCR beta V- and J-genes. Associated with cytomegalovirus, according to the listing, were about 160 TCR beta chains. Later analysis showed most CMV-associated TCR beta chains appearing HLA-restricted.

Sequencing was performed on PBMCs. The sequence was collected from a woman aged 50 to 65 in good health and CMV-seronegative. V and J are TRBV19 and TRBJ1-5; D might be TRBD1 (5 bases). CDR3 DNA sequence: TGTGCCAGTAGTATAGGCGGCTCAGGGTATCAGCCCCAGCATTTT. Encoded protein: CASSIGGSGYQPQHF.